Given below is one T cell receptor beta chain in context. Its target antigen remains unknown. Base qualities are not provided; no much larger clone lies one nucleotide away. Genomic DNA was isolated from the sorted cells so that the TCRbeta CDR3 region could be sequenced. The immunoSEQ Assay was used to sequence the TCRbeta CDR3 regions. The immuneACCESS repertoire file appears here via TCRdb, limited to in-frame rearrangements. These files lack a portion of the clones; in checked studies, under half of the deficit traces to unresolved V genes, and the cause of the others is not known. The sample data list fewer than 120,000 clones, and around nine tenths of these were observed just once. The ten most abundant clones make up 0.25% to 0.3% of the sample. These data are taken from a study of OX40 agonist ivuxolimab in advanced cancers. For context, the study as a whole: Ivuxolimab was an agonistic, fully human IgG2 monoclonal antibody directed against OX40 (CD134), a costimulatory receptor. Intravenous ivuxolimab was administered to patients every 2 weeks at six dose levels: 0.01, 0.1, 0.3, 1.5, 3 and 10 mg/kg. Among the roughly 54 dose-escalation patients, around 20 had hepatocellular carcinoma, roughly 15 melanoma, 9 renal cell carcinoma and 9 head and neck cancer. In the dose-escalation cohort, approximately 83% of patients were male, and the mean age was roughly 60 years with a range of roughly 20 to 79. Patients were allowed to have had prior anti-PD-1, anti-PD-L1 or anti-CTLA-4 therapy, and around 37% of the dose-escalation patients had previously received checkpoint inhibitors. Partial responses occurred in three dose-escalation patients, of whom one had hepatocellular carcinoma and two had cutaneous melanoma. The point of sequencing TCRbeta in the periphery was to test whether ivuxolimab changed TCR sequence diversity and drove clonal T-cell expansion. The paper covers the monotherapy dose-escalation part of the phase I ivuxolimab trial, which included N of about 56 patients.

The trial excluded patients who had a history of autoimmune disease or who were on systemic immunosuppression. Peripheral blood for TCR sequencing was drawn from every dose cohort at baseline, at cycle 4 day 1 and at cycle 7 day 1. The samples were taken from a phase I, first-in-human, multicenter, open-label dose-escalation trial of ivuxolimab. Adults with locally advanced or metastatic melanoma, renal cell, hepatocellular, or head and neck squamous cell carcinoma were enrolled in the trial. Before TCR sequencing, CD4+ T cells and CD8+ T cells were sorted from peripheral blood as separate populations. The paper as a whole reports these results and caveats: The antigen specificity of the clonally expanded peripheral T cells was not determined. At doses of 0.1 to 3.0 mg/kg, clonal expansion of both CD4+ and CD8+ T cells in blood was seen between baseline and week 6. Low levels of normalized T-cell clonal expansion were also seen in some patients who did not respond. On average, CD8+ T cells showed more expanded clones than CD4+ T cells after ivuxolimab. In the 0.1-3.0 mg/kg groups, partial responders were among the patients with the lowest normalized peripheral clonal expansion, particularly in CD8+ T cells.

CDR1 and CDR2 were assigned from the germline V gene as MRHNA and SNTAGT. Trimming removed 5 bases from V and 6 bases from J; the gene matches leave 3 bases unexplained. Measured from the cysteine to the phenylalanine, the CDR3 is 15 residues long. Solely the CDR3 DNA is kept, with 45 bases framed from the first base. The chain joins TRBV6-4 to TRBJ2-1; 14 nucleotides in the junction match TRBD2. The specimen was CD4+ or CD8+ T cells sorted from blood, collected in a trial of the OX40 agonist ivuxolimab. The source is an adult with an advanced solid tumor such as melanoma, head and neck, liver or kidney cancer. The CDR3 protein sequence reads: CASSPGTSGSNEQFF. The DNA sequence is as follows: TGTGCCAGCAGTCCCGGGACTAGCGGGAGCAATGAGCAGTTCTTC.